What follows are 14 T cell receptor beta chains derived from one specimen sequenced in a study of glioma-infiltrating T cells after dendritic cell vaccination. The sample's time point: after dendritic cell vaccination, including at tumor progression/relapse. Only in-frame clones appear in the TCRdb table, and some are missing; sequencing was by immunoSEQ multiplex PCR. This table holds roughly 87,000 clones, roughly four fifths found once. The specimen was blood, collected after dendritic cell vaccination. These TCRs come from a human donor with glioblastoma.

In this sample, this clone turned up a few times. V gene TRBV7-8 combines with J gene TRBJ2-5; TRBD2 might be the D (6 bases). The length of the CDR3 is 14 residues. Trimming stripped 5 bases from V and 4 bases from J, with 14 bases between. Germline loops: CDR1 SGHVS, CDR2 FQNEAQ. CDR3 amino acids: CASSPGSEGETQYF. The CDR3, as DNA: TGTGCCAGCAGCCCCGGGTCGGAGGGAGAGACCCAGTACTTC.

The chain recombines TRBV2 with TRBJ2-5; TRBD2 is a possible D gene (6 bases). The CDR3 loop spans 14 amino acids. Germline V gives CDR1 SNHLY, CDR2 FYNNEI. Trimming left V 4 bases short and J 5 bases short, with 14 bases between. CDR3 DNA: TGTGCCAGCAGTGCGGGGCGTCGGGGGGAGACCCAGTACTTC. It specifies CASSAGRRGETQYF.

The chain has TRBV9 and TRBJ2-1; TRBD2 matches at 10 bases. The CDR3 contains 16 residues. Trimming removed 5 bases from V and 6 bases from J; junction bases left unmatched: 11. The germline CDR1 and CDR2 sequences are SGDLS and YYNGEE. The DNA of the CDR3 is TGTGCCAGCAGTTTCCCTCTAGCGGGGGAGATCAATGAGCAGTTCTTC. Its translation: CASSFPLAGEINEQFF.

The J gene is TRBJ1-4, the V gene TRBV19, with 7 bases fitting TRBD1. The germline gives CDR1 LNHDA, CDR2 SQIVND (reference sequence). V lost 3 bases and J lost 5; bases outside the gene matches: 3. CDR3 length equals 14 residues. The CDR3 loop reads CASSMGTDNEKLFF. The CDR3 DNA reads TGTGCCAGTAGTATGGGGACAGACAATGAAAAACTGTTTTTT.

This clone has a handful of counts. CDR3 DNA sequence: TGCGCCAGCAGCTTGGTGGCACAGGGTGAAGCTTTCTTT. Translated: CASSLVAQGEAFF. J is TRBJ1-1 and V is TRBV5-1, with a weak D call TRBD1 (6 bases). Looked up from germline, CDR1 is SGHRS and CDR2 is YFSETQ. The CDR3 loop spans 13 amino acids. V was shortened by 0 bases and J by 7 bases, with 10 bases between the two germline ends.

This sequence joins TRBV7-2 and TRBJ2-2; TRBD2 matches 8 bases. Germline lookup yields CDR1 SGHTA and CDR2 FQGNSA. The CDR3 spans 15 residues. Trimming cost V 2 bases and J 3 bases; bases outside gene matches: 2. CDR3 region: CASSLTSGYTGELFF. CDR3 DNA: TGTGCCAGCAGCTTAACTAGCGGCTACACCGGGGAGCTGTTTTTT. Filled out from reference TRBV7-2 and TRBJ2-2, the complete variable domain reads GAGVSQSPSNKVTEKGKDVELRCDPISGHTALYWYRQSLGQGLEFLIYFQGNSAPDKSGLPSDRFSAERTGGSVSTLTIQRTQQEDSAVYLCASSLTSGYTGELFFGEGSRLTVL.

The genes are TRBV29-1 and TRBJ1-5, with 9 bases aligning to TRBD1. J gave up 9 bases and V 4 bases, and 7 bases lay outside the gene matches. The CDR3 loop spans 13 amino acids. In germline, CDR1 is SQVTM, CDR2 ANQGSEA. The CDR3 protein is CSVGGQGEGPQHF. The CDR3 bases are TGCAGCGTTGGGGGACAGGGCGAGGGGCCCCAGCATTTT.

This chain uses TRBV7-2 with TRBJ2-5; D perhaps matches TRBD1 (6 bases). The length of the CDR3 is 13 residues. CDR1 is SGHTA and CDR2 is FQGNSA in the germline V gene. V was cut by 2 bases and J by 4 bases, with 8 bases left in between. The CDR3 loop reads CASSLLQGETQYF. CDR3 nucleotide sequence: TGTGCCAGCAGCTTACTACAGGGAGAGACCCAGTACTTC.

This CDR3 reads CASSVAGLAIPDTQYF. The CDR3 DNA reads as TGTGCCAGCAGTGTGGCGGGACTAGCTATACCAGATACGCAGTATTTT. This chain connects TRBV6-1 to TRBJ2-3, with TRBD2 matching 9 bases. There are 16 residues in the CDR3. Per germline, CDR1 MNHNS and CDR2 SASEGT. The junction had 9 bases not matched to a gene; V was cut back by 4 bases and J by 4 bases.

This clone appeared a single time. J is TRBJ2-6 and V is TRBV4-3, with a weak D call TRBD2 (6 bases). Germline V gene lookup returns CDR1 LGHNA and CDR2 YSLEER. The CDR3 is 16 residues long. Trimming pared 1 base from V and 0 bases from J, leaving 7 bases between. The CDR3 DNA sequence: TGCGCCAGCAGCCAAGCGGGGGTCTCTGGGGCCAACGTCCTGACTTTC. Translated: CASSQAGVSGANVLTF.

The gene calls are TRBV29-1 and TRBJ2-3, with D possibly being TRBD2 (6 bases). The CDR3 runs 14 residues. Trimming removed 7 bases from V and 2 bases from J, with 16 bases in between. CDR1 is SQVTM and CDR2 is ANQGSEA in the germline V gene. The CDR3 DNA follows: TGCAGCGCCCCTGGCGGGGAAAACACAGATACGCAGTATTTT. Translated: CSAPGGENTDTQYF.

This chain connects TRBV9 to TRBJ2-1, with 11 bases lining up with TRBD2. Unmatched junction bases numbered 7, after V lost 5 bases and J lost 6 bases. The length of the CDR3 is 15 residues. Germline V gene lookup returns CDR1 SGDLS and CDR2 YYNGEE. CDR3 nucleotide sequence: TGTGCCAGCAGTCTTAGCGGGGGGGCCAGCAATGAGCAGTTCTTC. Translation gives CASSLSGGASNEQFF.

The chain has TRBV4-2 and TRBJ1-1; D might be TRBD1 (5 bases). V lost 0 bases, J lost 0 bases, and 11 bases lay in between. The V gene's germline CDR1 is LGHNA and CDR2 YNFKEQ. The CDR3 extends over 16 amino acids. The CDR3 here is CASSQESTGMNTEAFF. The CDR3 coding sequence is TGTGCCAGCAGCCAAGAATCCACAGGTATGAACACTGAAGCTTTCTTT.

J is TRBJ2-2 and V is TRBV5-4; 10 bases are a match to TRBD2. The germline V gene encodes CDR1 SGHNT and CDR2 YYREEE (reference sequence). With 2 bases clipped from V and 6 bases from J, the junction kept 4 bases outside the gene matches. There are 15 residues in the CDR3. Written as DNA, the CDR3 is TGTGCCAGCAGCTTTGGTCTAGCGGGGGCCGGGGAGCTGTTTTTT. Protein: CASSFGLAGAGELFF.